Shown below are 17 T cell receptor beta chains from a single sample sequenced in a study of T cells in Graves' hyperthyroidism and ophthalmopathy. Amplification yielded TCR beta CDR3 regions, with RNA transcripts as the source. First-round RT-PCR targeting the TCR CDR3 was performed with the HTBI primer set. Each CDR3 protein gets one entry after TCRdb re-called the multiplex PCR reads with MiXCR. The data hold under 400,000 distinct CDR3 sequences, with 12% to 15% observed a single time. The material sequenced was blood. The receptor set was obtained from a woman aged 55-75 years with Graves' ophthalmopathy.

This clonotype was observed many times. The chain employs TRBV28 and TRBJ2-7; TRBD2 is a possible D gene (5 bases). The length of the CDR3 is 14 residues. Per germline, CDR1 MDHEN and CDR2 SYDVKM. V was cut by 0 bases and J by 6 bases, with 12 bases left in between. DNA of the CDR3: TGTGCCAGCAGTTTATGCCGGGGTACTTGCGAGCAGTACTTC. Encoded protein: CASSLCRGTCEQYF.

This clonotype was recorded many times. The rearrangement joins TRBV20-1 to TRBJ2-1; 12 bases fit TRBD2. The CDR3 has 18 residues. V shed 6 bases and J 6 bases; nucleotides not matched to a gene: 18. CDR1 and CDR2 (germline): DFQATT, SNEGSKA (reference sequence). CDR3 sequence (DNA): TGCAGTGCCTCCCCGGGACTAGCGGGCGGGAGGGGGTTCAATGAGCAGTTCTTC. Translating gives CSASPGLAGGRGFNEQFF.

This clonotype was seen repeatedly, ten times or more. The J gene is TRBJ2-2, the V gene TRBV7-3; TRBD1 or TRBD2 may be the D gene (5 bases each). This CDR3 spans 14 amino acids. Germline V CDR1 and CDR2: SGHTA, FQGTGA. V was pared by 2 bases and J by 1 base, with 5 bases between. CDR3 DNA: TGTGCCAGCAGCTTAGGGGGGAACACCGGGGAGCTGTTTTTT. Protein: CASSLGGNTGELFF.

This clonotype was recorded at least ten times. This rearrangement joins TRBV28 to TRBJ2-3; no reliable D call. Per the germline V gene, CDR1 is MDHEN and CDR2 is SYDVKM. Trimming stripped 4 bases from V and 5 bases from J, with 4 bases between. The CDR3 extends over 11 amino acids. The CDR3 protein is CASSSRDTQYF. CDR3 nucleotide sequence: TGTGCCAGCAGTTCGAGAGATACGCAGTATTTT.

This clonotype showed up many times. V is TRBV12-3 or TRBV12-4 and J is TRBJ2-3, with 8 positions matching TRBD2. V lost 3 bases to trimming and J lost 5 bases; unmatched junction nucleotides: 7. This CDR3 contains 15 residues. The CDR3 loop reads CASSFGGAAIDTQYF. The DNA of the CDR3 is TGTGCCAGCAGTTTCGGGGGGGCGGCTATAGATACGCAGTATTTT.

The rearrangement joins TRBV7-3 to TRBJ2-7, with 8 bases aligning to TRBD1. Trimming at V came to 4 bases and at J to 6 bases, leaving 5 bases not matched to a gene. CDR1 SGHTA and CDR2 FQGTGA come from the germline V gene. The CDR3 is 13 amino acids. CDR3: CASSSQGESEQYF. In nucleotides, the CDR3 is TGTGCCAGCAGCTCACAGGGGGAGAGCGAGCAGTACTTC.

This clonotype was seen many times. The rearrangement links TRBV12-3 or TRBV12-4 to TRBJ2-2; TRBD1 matches at 12 bases. The CDR3 is made up of 16 amino acids. J was trimmed by 7 bases and V by 5 bases; bases with no gene match: 8. This chain's CDR3 is CASSLRDRGLIGELFF. The CDR3 nucleotides read TGTGCCAGCAGTCTCCGGGACAGGGGGCTCATCGGGGAGCTGTTTTTT.

This clonotype showed up just a few times. This chain links TRBV27 with TRBJ2-3, with 7 bases identical to TRBD1. The CDR3 is 13 residues long. With V trimmed by 9 bases and J by 1 base, 4 bases remained unmatched. Germline CDR1 MNHEY, CDR2 SMNVEV (reference sequence). This chain's CDR3 is CASKGQGTDTQYF. CDR3 DNA sequence: TGTGCCAGTAAAGGACAGGGCACAGATACGCAGTATTTT.

This clonotype has at least ten counts. This chain joins TRBV11-2 and TRBJ1-1; possibly TRBD1 for D (6 bases). This CDR3 is built from 14 residues. The germline gives CDR1 SGHAT, CDR2 FQNNGV. V was shortened by 1 base and J by 3 bases, with 9 bases between the two germline ends. The CDR3 here is CASSLVGAYTEAFF. CDR3 coding DNA: TGTGCCAGCAGCTTAGTGGGGGCATACACTGAAGCTTTCTTT.

V usage is TRBV12-3 or TRBV12-4 and J usage is TRBJ2-5, with D perhaps TRBD2 (6 bases). This CDR3 is 15 amino acids long. V shed 3 bases and J shed 5 bases, with 16 bases lying between them. CDR3 bases: TGTGCCAGCAGTTTGACTTTCGTCGCGGGGGAGACCCAGTACTTC. It translates to CASSLTFVAGETQYF.

The chain combines TRBV5-4 with TRBJ2-1; D unresolved. The V and J ends lost 0 bases and 0 bases respectively, with 10 bases between them. The CDR3 sequence is 16 residues long. The germline CDR1 and CDR2 sequences are SGHNT and YYREEE (reference sequence). The DNA for the CDR3 is TGTGCCAGCAGCTTGGAGGTGACGAGCTCCTACAATGAGCAGTTCTTC. Its protein product is CASSLEVTSSYNEQFF. Combining the CDR3 with reference TRBV5-4 and TRBJ2-1 gives the whole variable domain ETGVTQSPTHLIKTRGQQVTLRCSSQSGHNTVSWYQQALGQGPQFIFQYYREEENGRGNFPPRFSGLQFPNYSSELNVNALELDDSALYLCASSLEVTSSYNEQFFGPGTRLTVL.

This clonotype was seen a handful of times. The chain combines TRBV2 with TRBJ2-1; TRBD1 might be the D (5 bases). V was shortened by 7 bases and J by 6 bases, with 22 bases between the two germline ends. The CDR3 runs to 16 residues. The germline CDR1 and CDR2 sequences are SNHLY and FYNNEI. CDR3 amino acids: CASIEDGAGRRNEQFF. The CDR3 DNA sequence: TGTGCCAGCATCGAAGATGGGGCCGGTCGCCGCAATGAGCAGTTCTTC. The full variable domain, its missing parts supplied by reference TRBV2 and TRBJ2-1, is EPEVTQTPSHQVTQMGQEVILRCVPISNHLYFYWYRQILGQKVEFLVSFYNNEISEKSEIFDDQFSVERPDGSNFTLKIRSTKLEDSAMYFCASIEDGAGRRNEQFFGPGTRLTVL.

The chain recombines TRBV2 with TRBJ2-1, with D unresolved. V lost 8 bases and J lost 1, with 18 bases in between. The CDR3 is 16 residues long. Germline loops: CDR1 SNHLY, CDR2 FYNNEI. In DNA form, the CDR3 reads TGTGCCAGCCCCCCCTCGTCTGGGTATTCCTACAATGAGCAGTTCTTC. The encoded protein is CASPPSSGYSYNEQFF.

The chain employs TRBV12-3 or TRBV12-4 and TRBJ1-4, with a possible D match to TRBD1 (6 bases). Trimming took off 1 base at V and 5 bases at J, with 8 bases between the two ends. This CDR3 contains 14 residues. CDR3 protein: CASSLGGGNEKLFF. Written as DNA, the CDR3 is TGTGCCAGCAGTTTAGGGGGGGGCAATGAAAAACTGTTTTTT.

This clonotype was recorded many times. This chain uses TRBV7-3 with TRBJ1-2, with D possibly matching TRBD1 (5 bases). CDR1 SGHTA and CDR2 FQGTGA come from the germline V gene. The CDR3 has 14 residues. Trimming shortened V by 0 bases and J by 4 bases, and 9 bases separated the two germline ends. The CDR3 region has the DNA TGTGCCAGCAGCTTAACGTCAGGGAGCTATGGCTACACCTTC. The encoded protein is CASSLTSGSYGYTF.

The chain links TRBV28 to TRBJ2-4; no clear D gene. Germline V gene sequence: CDR1 MDHEN, CDR2 SYDVKM. V lost 8 bases to trimming and J lost 2 bases, with 16 bases between them. The CDR3 is 15 residues long. CDR3 region: CASGLDLATKNIQYF. CDR3 bases: TGTGCCAGCGGCCTTGACCTTGCGACCAAAAACATTCAGTACTTC.

This clonotype occurred a few times. The rearrangement uses TRBV6-1 and TRBJ2-2, with TRBD2 as a possible D gene (5 bases). The CDR3 has 16 residues. Trimming shortened V by 2 bases and J by 6 bases, and 16 bases separated the two germline ends. Germline V gene sequence: CDR1 MNHNS, CDR2 SASEGT. The CDR3 DNA reads as TGTGCCAGCAGTGAAAATGGGGTGGGAGCGGCCGGGGAGCTGTTTTTT. It codes for CASSENGVGAAGELFF.